This TCR beta chain is drawn from a study of blood T cell repertoires in COVID-19. TCRdb's copy holds only in-frame clones and misses some; the assay was immunoSEQ multiplex PCR. The data show over 250,000 clones, around 87% seen once. In assigning cohorts, the study relied on participant-reported clinical history. Sequenced sample: PBMCs or T cells enriched from blood (not recorded which). This TCR derives from a woman in her 30s who had recovered from COVID-19.

As DNA, the CDR3 is TGCAGTGCTAGTGGGGGCCGGGGGTCCCAGCATTTT. Translated: CSASGGRGSQHF. The rearrangement joins TRBV20-1 to TRBJ1-5; maybe TRBD1 (6 bases). With 3 bases removed from V and 11 bases from J, the gap between germline ends came to 14 bases. The CDR3 is made up of 12 amino acids. CDR1 DFQATT and CDR2 SNEGSKA come from the germline V gene (reference sequence).